Listed below are T cell receptor beta chains from one sample, sequenced in a study of immune evolution from preneoplasia to lung adenocarcinoma. Assay used: immunoSEQ multiplex PCR; TCRdb lists only in-frame clones, some missing. The table lists fewer than 50,000 clones, 70% to 80% of them singletons. Sample: FFPE invasive lung adenocarcinoma tissue. The receptors were sampled from a person between 55 and 69 years old with lung adenocarcinoma. Both conserved end residues are part of each CDR3. Each record gives: D gene, clone size, J gene, V gene, CDR3 length, CDR3 DNA, CDR3 protein. A D gene is named only where the DNA matches it firmly. For some rows the clone size is stated as once, few or many, or as a class when expanded; others skip it.

>-|-|TRBJ2-2|TRBV9|15
TGTGCCAGCAGCTTGAGGGACTCAAGCACCGGGGAGCTGTTTTTT
CASSLRDSSTGELFF
>TRBD2|-|TRBJ2-1|TRBV30|14
TGTGCCTGGAGTGGGACTAGCGGCGACAATGAGCAGTTCTTC
CAWSGTSGDNEQFF
>TRBD2|few|TRBJ2-1|TRBV5-4|17
TGTGCCAGCAGCTTGGGGATAGCGGGAGGCGCCTACAATGAGCAGTTCTTC
CASSLGIAGGAYNEQFF
>-|few|TRBJ1-5|TRBV28|14
TGTGCCAGCAGTTTAAGGAGTTTTAATCAGCCCCAGCATTTT
CASSLRSFNQPQHF
>-|-|TRBJ1-1|TRBV30|14
TGTGCCTGGGTTCCATCAGGGACTAACACTGAAGCTTTCTTT
CAWVPSGTNTEAFF
>TRBD2|-|TRBJ2-5|TRBV15|16
TGTGCCACCAGCAGAGAGGTAGCGGGGGGCCAAGAGACCCAGTACTTC
CATSREVAGGQETQYF
>-|once|TRBJ2-2|TRBV30|15
TGTGCCTGGAGGGGGGGATCGGCAAACACCGGGGAGCTGTTTTTT
CAWRGGSANTGELFF
>-|-|TRBJ2-5|TRBV7-6|14
TGTGCCAGCAGCTTCAGGGATCTCCAAGAGACCCAGTACTTC
CASSFRDLQETQYF
>-|few|TRBJ1-2|TRBV5-6|14
TGTGCCAGCAGCTTGGCGACGATTAACTATGGCTACACCTTC
CASSLATINYGYTF
>-|-|TRBJ2-2|TRBV28|14
TGTGCCAGCTGTATCGGGAGAAACACCGGGGAGCTGTTTTTT
CASCIGRNTGELFF
>-|medium-sized|TRBJ2-6|TRBV19|14
TGTGCCAGTAGTATCGGCTCTGGGGCCAACGTCCTGACTTTC
CASSIGSGANVLTF
>-|-|TRBJ2-2|TRBV5-6|15
TGTGCCAGCAGCTCGCTAGGGGGGGGAACCGGGGAGCTGTTTTTT
CASSSLGGGTGELFF
>-|once|TRBJ1-3|TRBV4-1|13
TGCGCCAGCAGCCAAGATCCCGGAAACACCATATATTTT
CASSQDPGNTIYF
>TRBD1|-|TRBJ2-2|TRBV6-5|14
TGTGCCAGCAGACGGACAGGGACCACCGGGGAGCTGTTTTTT
CASRRTGTTGELFF
>-|-|TRBJ1-1|TRBV4-1|17
TGCGCCAGCAGCCAACACCCTAGCCTTAGTCAGAACACTGAAGCTTTCTTT
CASSQHPSLSQNTEAFF
>-|-|TRBJ1-3|TRBV4-1|18
TGCGCCAGCAGCCAACGTGTTGGGACACTTAGTTCTGGAAACACCATATATTTT
CASSQRVGTLSSGNTIYF
>TRBD2|-|TRBJ2-7|TRBV11-1|12
TGTGCCAGCAGCATAGCGGGCGGCATTCTAATCTTC
CASSIAGGILIF
>TRBD1|-|TRBJ1-1|TRBV11-1|16
TGTGCCAGCAGCTCCCGACAGGGCAGCCCAAACACTGAAGCTTTCTTT
CASSSRQGSPNTEAFF
>-|-|TRBJ1-1|TRBV10-3|13
TGTGCCATCAGGCAGACAGGTCAAGGCGAAGCTTTCTTT
CAIRQTGQGEAFF
>-|few|TRBJ2-1|TRBV7-9|11
TGTGCCAGCCAGATCCACAATGAGCAGTTCTTC
CASQIHNEQFF
>TRBD1|-|TRBJ2-3|TRBV5-4|12
TGTGCCAGCAGCCAGGGGGAGTCTCCCACCACTTTT
CASSQGESPTTF
>TRBD1|-|TRBJ2-3|TRBV7-3|15
TGTGCCAGCAGCTCACAGGGGCTCCTCACAGATACGCAGTATTTT
CASSSQGLLTDTQYF
>TRBD2|-|TRBJ2-1|TRBV5-1|17
TGCGCCAGCAGCCCGGGGACTAGCGGGAGAATCGTGGATGAGCAGTTCTTC
CASSPGTSGRIVDEQFF
>-|-|TRBJ2-2|TRBV5-5|16
TGTGCCAGCAGCCATGGTGGCGGGACGAACACCGGGGAGCTGTTTTTT
CASSHGGGTNTGELFF
>TRBD2|-|TRBJ2-2|TRBV28|17
TGTGCCAGCAGTTTATCAGCGGGAGGGCCATATACCGGGGAGCTGTTTTTT
CASSLSAGGPYTGELFF
>TRBD1|-|TRBJ2-7|TRBV27|15
TGTGCCAGCAGGAGAAAGACAGGGATTAGTTCCGAGCAGTACTTC
CASRRKTGISSEQYF
>TRBD2|few|TRBJ2-5|TRBV7-8|16
TGTGCCAGCAGCTCGTTTTCTAGCGGGAGGTGGGAGACCCAGTACTTC
CASSSFSSGRWETQYF
>-|-|TRBJ1-3|TRBV29-1|18
TGCAGCGTTGAAGATTTGGCAGTTCCGACCTCCTCTGGAAACACCATATATTTT
CSVEDLAVPTSSGNTIYF
>-|-|TRBJ2-7|TRBV7-2|14
TGTGCCAGCACGCTGGACAGTATCTCCTACGAGCAGTACTTC
CASTLDSISYEQYF